This TCR beta chain was sequenced for a study of blood T cell repertoires in COVID-19. Across the study: Sample material is recorded as cDNA or gDNA derived from T cells, B-cell-depleted T cells, or PBMCs.

V was pared by 0 bases and J by 2 bases, with 8 bases between. This CDR3 has 14 residues. Germline assignment: CDR1 SGHRS and CDR2 YFSETQ. Clones were read by immunoSEQ multiplex PCR, and TCRdb kept only the in-frame ones, dropping some. The profile shows about 68,000 clones, roughly 84% of them singletons. The rearrangement uses TRBV5-1 and TRBJ2-5, with D hard to call. The sequenced sample was peripheral blood. The TCR comes from a man between 50 and 59 years old with active COVID-19. CDR3 in DNA: TGCGCCAGCAGCTTGGCCTCTGTACAAGAGACCCAGTACTTC. Protein sequence: CASSLASVQETQYF.